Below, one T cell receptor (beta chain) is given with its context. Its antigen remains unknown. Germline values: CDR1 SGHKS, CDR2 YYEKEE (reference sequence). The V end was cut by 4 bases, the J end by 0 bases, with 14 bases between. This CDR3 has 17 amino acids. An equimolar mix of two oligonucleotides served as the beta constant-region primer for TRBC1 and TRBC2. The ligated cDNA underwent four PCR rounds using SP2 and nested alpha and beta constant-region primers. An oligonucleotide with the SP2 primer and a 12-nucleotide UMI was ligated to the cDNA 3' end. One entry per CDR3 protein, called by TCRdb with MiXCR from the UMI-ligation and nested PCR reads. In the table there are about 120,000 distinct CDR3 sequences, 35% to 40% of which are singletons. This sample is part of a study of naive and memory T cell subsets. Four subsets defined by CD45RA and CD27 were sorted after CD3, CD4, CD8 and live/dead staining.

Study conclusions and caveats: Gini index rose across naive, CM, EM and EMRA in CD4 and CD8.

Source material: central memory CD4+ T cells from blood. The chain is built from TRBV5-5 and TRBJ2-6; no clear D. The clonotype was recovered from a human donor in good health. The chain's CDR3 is CASSPSGEISGANVLTF. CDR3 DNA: TGTGCCAGCAGCCCCTCAGGTGAAATCTCTGGGGCCAACGTCCTGACTTTC.